These 8 T cell receptor beta chains were sequenced from one sample in a study of cytomegalovirus exposure and HLA in healthy donors (dated by TCRdb to about 2017). Libraries were built with the immunoSEQ multiplex PCR assay. The multiplex PCR relied on a mix of 60 forward primers for TCR Vbeta segments and 13 reverse primers for TCR Jbeta segments. Here the immuneACCESS table is served through TCRdb, limited to in-frame sequences with V and J called. Missing clones are a known gap in these copies; in checked studies unresolved V genes cover under half, and the rest lacks a known reason. Here the sample has about 150,000 clones; 70% to 90% occur a single time. The ten top clones hold about 1.5% of the sample. Sequences were obtained from PBMCs. These receptors originate from a man aged 35 to 55 in good health and CMV-seronegative.

This clone was detected once. J is TRBJ1-1 and V is TRBV19, with D maybe TRBD1 (6 bases). V lost 4 bases to trimming and J lost 9 bases, with 12 bases between them. CDR1 is LNHDA, CDR2 SQIVND, per germline (reference sequence). CDR3 size: 12 residues. This chain's CDR3 is CASSTRTVKAFF. CDR3 bases: TGTGCCAGTAGTACCCGGACAGTCAAAGCTTTCTTT. Using reference TRBV19 and TRBJ1-1 for the parts outside the CDR3, the full variable domain is DGGITQSPKYLFRKEGQNVTLSCEQNLNHDAMYWYRQDPGQGLRLIYYSQIVNDFQKGDIAEGYSVSREKKESFPLTVTSAQKNPTAFYLCASSTRTVKAFFGQGTRLTVV.

The genes are TRBV9 and TRBJ2-1; D uncertain. The V gene's germline CDR1 is SGDLS and CDR2 YYNGEE. Trimming removed 3 bases from V and 5 bases from J, with 3 bases in between. The CDR3 spans 11 residues. The chain's CDR3 is CASSADNEQFF. The CDR3 coding sequence is TGTGCCAGCAGCGCAGACAATGAGCAGTTCTTC.

The chain combines TRBV5-6 with TRBJ2-5; no clear D gene. Germline values: CDR1 SGHDT, CDR2 YYEEEE. The CDR3 spans 15 residues. V lost 4 bases and J lost 1, with 14 bases in between. CDR3 amino acids: CASSLISRPQETQYF. The DNA for the CDR3 is TGTGCCAGCAGCCTTATCTCCCGTCCCCAAGAGACCCAGTACTTC.

V usage is TRBV6-4 and J usage is TRBJ2-2; TRBD1 is a possible D gene (6 bases). The V end lost 3 bases, the J end lost 5 bases, and 7 bases lay between the germline ends. The CDR3 consists of 13 residues. The V gene's germline CDR1 is MRHNA and CDR2 SNTAGT. The CDR3 sequence is CASSETGTGELFF. CDR3 sequence (DNA): TGTGCCAGCAGTGAAACAGGGACCGGGGAGCTGTTTTTT.

This clone was counted only a few times. The chain has TRBV9 and TRBJ2-3; 15 bases are shared with TRBD2. The length of the CDR3 is 16 residues. The V segment lost 2 bases and the J segment 6 bases; nucleotides outside the gene matches: 4. CDR1 is SGDLS and CDR2 is YYNGEE in the germline V gene. The CDR3 region has the DNA TGTGCCAGCAGCGTCATGGGACTAGCGGGAGGCGATACGCAGTATTTT. Its translation: CASSVMGLAGGDTQYF.

This clone was observed once. The chain carries TRBV7-9 and TRBJ2-1; TRBD2 aligns across 10 bases. Germline-derived CDR1 and CDR2 are SEHNR and FQNEAQ (reference sequence). The ends lost 3 bases at V and 5 bases at J; junction bases unmatched: 7. The CDR3 spans 16 residues. CDR3 sequence reads: CASSFLAGEGHNEQFF. The CDR3 nucleotides read TGTGCCAGCAGCTTCCTAGCGGGAGAGGGCCACAATGAGCAGTTCTTC. Variable domain in full (rest from reference TRBV7-9 and TRBJ2-1): DTGVSQNPRHKITKRGQNVTFRCDPISEHNRLYWYRQTLGQGPEFLTYFQNEAQLEKSRLLSDRFSAERPKGSFSTLEIQRTEQGDSAMYLCASSFLAGEGHNEQFFGPGTRLTVL.

With respect to this clone: Other DNA sequences within the sample encode an identical CDR3. V usage is TRBV11-3 and J usage is TRBJ2-7, with a weak D call TRBD1 (6 bases). CDR3 length equals 14 residues. V was pared by 3 bases and J by 0 bases, with 9 bases between. CDR1 and CDR2 from the germline V gene are SGHNT and YENEEA. For the CDR3, the DNA is TGTGCCAGCAGCTTGGGCAGGGGCTCCTACGAGCAGTACTTC. The encoded protein is CASSLGRGSYEQYF.

This sequence joins TRBV29-1 and TRBJ2-1; 9 bases fit TRBD2. The junction had 5 bases not matched to a gene; V was cut back by 7 bases and J by 4 bases. From germline, CDR1 is SQVTM and CDR2 ANQGSEA. This CDR3 contains 13 residues. The CDR3 DNA reads TGCAGCGCCGCGGGAGGGCCGTACAATGAGCAGTTCTTC. It codes for CSAAGGPYNEQFF.